The 26 T cell receptor beta chains below were found in one sample sequenced in a study of cytomegalovirus exposure and HLA in healthy donors. The PCR contained 60 Vbeta and 13 Jbeta primers. Assay: immunoSEQ multiplex PCR; the TCRdb copy retains only in-frame clones and omits some. Here the sample spans 150,000 to 200,000 clones, roughly 77% being singletons. The sample consisted of PBMCs. Source of these receptors: a woman in her 30s in good health and CMV-seronegative.

There are a few counts of this clone. V usage is TRBV6-1 and J usage is TRBJ2-7, with 7 bases aligning to TRBD1. The CDR3 spans 14 residues. V lost 5 bases to trimming and J lost 3 bases; unmatched junction nucleotides: 7. The germline V gene encodes CDR1 MNHNS and CDR2 SASEGT. The CDR3 loop is CASSSGGRNYEQYF. For the CDR3, the DNA is TGTGCCAGCAGTTCAGGGGGACGGAACTACGAGCAGTACTTC.

The rearrangement links TRBV5-1 to TRBJ2-7, with 11 bases lining up with TRBD2. Germline values: CDR1 SGHRS, CDR2 YFSETQ. The V segment lost 3 bases and the J segment 0 bases; nucleotides outside the gene matches: 11. This CDR3 comprises 18 residues. The CDR3 DNA reads as TGCGCCAGCAGCTCCGGGCTAGCGGGGGGCTCCTACTCCTACGAGCAGTACTTC. Protein sequence: CASSSGLAGGSYSYEQYF. The entire variable domain, with the rest obtained from reference TRBV5-1 and TRBJ2-7, is as follows: KAGVTQTPRYLIKTRGQQVTLSCSPISGHRSVSWYQQTPGQGLQFLFEYFSETQRNKGNFPGRFSGRQFSNSRSEMNVSTLELGDSALYLCASSSGLAGGSYSYEQYFGPGTRLTVT.

This sequence joins TRBV4-2 and TRBJ2-5, with D possibly TRBD2 on 7 matching bases. With the DNA end fitting TRBJ2-7 better, the J assignment may be wrong. The CDR3 consists of 16 residues. Germline-derived CDR1 and CDR2 are LGHNA and YNFKEQ. The CDR3 DNA reads TGTGCCAGCAGCCAAGATCCGGCGGGGGCCTCCTACGAGCAGTACTTC. This translates into CASSQDPAGASYEQYF.

V and J are TRBV7-2 and TRBJ2-1, with TRBD2 matching over 10 bases. The germline V gene encodes CDR1 SGHTA and CDR2 FQGNSA. The length of the CDR3 is 14 residues. Trimming took 3 bases from V and 7 from J; bases not matched to a gene: 3. The CDR3 DNA reads TGTGCCAGCAGCTTGGGACTAGCGACGAATGAGCAGTTCTTC. Protein product: CASSLGLATNEQFF.

This clone was counted once. The chain uses TRBV30 and TRBJ1-1; no reliable D call. Looked up from germline, CDR1 is GTSNPN and CDR2 is SVGIG (reference sequence). V lost 0 bases and J 4 bases, leaving 9 bases between the germline ends. This CDR3 comprises 13 residues. The CDR3 reads CAWSVRRATEAFF. In DNA form, the CDR3 reads TGTGCCTGGAGTGTACGGCGGGCCACTGAAGCTTTCTTT.

This clone has just one count. This chain joins TRBV6-1 and TRBJ2-5, with 7 bases aligning to TRBD2. This CDR3 contains 14 residues. CDR1 and CDR2 from the germline V gene are MNHNS and SASEGT. The trim removed 4 bases at V and 2 bases at J, leaving 4 bases unmatched. Here the CDR3 DNA reads TGTGCCAGCAGTGTTACGGGGGGTCAAGAGACCCAGTACTTC. The encoded protein is CASSVTGGQETQYF.

The chain carries TRBV15 and TRBJ1-1, with TRBD1 identical over 7 bases. Germline-derived CDR1 and CDR2 are LNHNV and YYDKDF (reference sequence). The trim removed 3 bases at V and 0 bases at J, leaving 1 base unmatched. The CDR3 spans 14 residues. CDR3 sequence (DNA): TGTGCCACCAGCAGGGGACAGATGAACACTGAAGCTTTCTTT. It specifies CATSRGQMNTEAFF.

V is TRBV9 and J is TRBJ1-4; the D is unclear. CDR3 length: 14 amino acids. CDR1 is SGDLS, CDR2 YYNGEE, per germline. V lost 0 bases to trimming and J lost 6 bases, with 9 bases between them. CDR3 loop: CASSVGGPHEKLFF. The CDR3 nucleotides read TGTGCCAGCAGCGTAGGTGGGCCTCATGAAAAACTGTTTTTT.

This chain links TRBV6-5 with TRBJ1-1; 8 bases line up with TRBD1. Per germline, CDR1 MNHEY and CDR2 SVGAGI. The junction had 12 bases not matched to a gene; V was cut back by 5 bases and J by 10 bases. This CDR3 has 14 residues. The CDR3 loop is CASSNRQGPSGAFF. In DNA form, the CDR3 reads TGTGCCAGCAGTAACCGACAGGGGCCCTCGGGAGCTTTCTTT.

V is TRBV6-5 and J is TRBJ1-1; D call uncertain. The CDR3 is 13 amino acids. Germline V gene data show CDR1 as MNHEY and CDR2 as SVGAGI. V was cut by 1 base and J by 7 bases, with 10 bases left in between. The CDR3 loop is CASSYFTGLEAFF. The CDR3 bases are TGTGCCAGCAGTTACTTCACTGGACTTGAAGCTTTCTTT.

V usage is TRBV9 and J usage is TRBJ2-3, with D perhaps TRBD1 (6 bases). Germline-derived CDR1 and CDR2 are SGDLS and YYNGEE. The V gene lost 3 bases and the J gene lost 2 bases, with 13 bases spanning the gap. CDR3 length: 15 residues. DNA for the CDR3: TGTGCCAGCAGCGCTGGACAGAGGGTCACAGATACGCAGTATTTT. This encodes CASSAGQRVTDTQYF.

This clone appeared a few times. This rearrangement joins TRBV5-8 to TRBJ2-1; D unresolved. Per germline, CDR1 SGHTS and CDR2 YDEGEE. With 5 bases removed from V and 7 bases from J, the gap between germline ends came to 7 bases. The CDR3 is 11 residues long. The CDR3 nucleotides are TGTGCCAGCAGTTGGGCGAATGAGCAGTTCTTC. Amino acid sequence: CASSWANEQFF.

This chain joins TRBV19 and TRBJ2-7, with 7 bases that match TRBD1. CDR1 is LNHDA and CDR2 is SQIVND in the germline V gene (reference sequence). Trimming at V came to 6 bases and at J to 0 bases, leaving 8 bases not matched to a gene. The CDR3 is 15 residues long. CDR3 residues: CASSPLGTASYEQYF. In DNA, the CDR3 is TGTGCCAGTAGCCCCCTGGGGACAGCCTCCTACGAGCAGTACTTC.

The rearrangement uses TRBV6-5 and TRBJ1-1; possible D gene TRBD1, 5 bases. This CDR3 region has 15 residues. The V gene lost 5 bases and the J gene lost 4 bases, with 17 bases spanning the gap. CDR1 and CDR2 (germline): MNHEY, SVGAGI. The CDR3 sequence: CASSALTVRGTEAFF. CDR3 DNA: TGTGCCAGCAGTGCCCTGACAGTTAGGGGCACTGAAGCTTTCTTT.

V and J are TRBV5-1 and TRBJ1-3; 12 nucleotides line up with TRBD1. The ends lost 3 bases at V and 0 bases at J; junction bases unmatched: 4. CDR1 SGHRS and CDR2 YFSETQ come from the germline V gene. The CDR3 sequence is 17 residues long. CDR3 sequence (DNA): TGCGCCAGCAGCTCGGGACAGGGGGCTTACTCTGGAAACACCATATATTTT. Translated: CASSSGQGAYSGNTIYF. The full variable domain, rest sourced from reference TRBV5-1 and TRBJ1-3, is KAGVTQTPRYLIKTRGQQVTLSCSPISGHRSVSWYQQTPGQGLQFLFEYFSETQRNKGNFPGRFSGRQFSNSRSEMNVSTLELGDSALYLCASSSGQGAYSGNTIYFGEGSWLTVV.

The V gene is TRBV5-1, the J gene TRBJ1-2, with 8 bases matching TRBD1. The CDR3 contains 14 residues. The V and J ends lost 0 bases and 8 bases, in that order; junction bases with no gene match: 6. Germline CDR1 reads SGHRS; CDR2 reads YFSETQ. The CDR3 is CASSLGTGPQGYTF. DNA for the CDR3: TGCGCCAGCAGCTTGGGGACAGGGCCCCAGGGCTACACCTTC.

For the CDR3, the DNA is TGTGCCAGCAGTCCCGGGACATCCTCCAACGTCCTGACTTTC. This codes for CASSPGTSSNVLTF. The V and J genes are TRBV6-1 and TRBJ2-6; possibly TRBD1 for D (6 bases). Per the germline V gene, CDR1 is MNHNS and CDR2 is SASEGT. This CDR3 spans 14 amino acids. V was cut by 5 bases and J by 8 bases, with 13 bases left in between.

The gene calls are TRBV27 and TRBJ1-2; no clear D gene. The germline V and J ends were trimmed by 7 bases and 4 bases, with 10 bases remaining between them. Germline V gives CDR1 MNHEY, CDR2 SMNVEV (reference sequence). The CDR3 covers 12 residues. For the CDR3, the DNA is TGTGCCAGCAAGGGAGGGAGCTATGGCTACACCTTC. Translating gives CASKGGSYGYTF.

This chain uses TRBV4-2 with TRBJ2-5; 13 nucleotides agree with TRBD2. V lost 1 base, J lost 3 bases, and 11 bases stayed unmatched. CDR1 and CDR2 (germline): LGHNA, YNFKEQ. The CDR3 has 19 residues. The CDR3 is CASSQAGAGTSGEEETQYF. In DNA, the CDR3 is TGTGCCAGCAGCCAAGCGGGGGCCGGGACTAGCGGGGAGGAAGAGACCCAGTACTTC.

The chain combines TRBV30 with TRBJ2-7; a possible D gene is TRBD1 (5 bases). The CDR3 is made up of 12 amino acids. V lost 4 bases, J lost 12 bases, and 19 bases lay in between. The V gene's germline CDR1 is GTSNPN and CDR2 SVGIG (reference sequence). CDR3 in DNA: TGTGCCTGGACCCCCAACTCCAGGGTGGCGTACTTC. Translation gives CAWTPNSRVAYF.

The chain employs TRBV6-5 and TRBJ2-1; 12 nucleotides align to TRBD2. This CDR3 comprises 15 residues. The germline gives CDR1 MNHEY, CDR2 SVGAGI. The V gene end was trimmed by 6 bases and the J gene end by 7 bases; junction bases not matched to a gene: 7. The CDR3 DNA reads TGTGCCAGCAGCCCGGGACTAGCGGGCGTTAATGAGCAGTTCTTC. Its protein product is CASSPGLAGVNEQFF.

The chain recombines TRBV6-1 with TRBJ2-2; the match to TRBD2 covers 13 bases. With V trimmed by 7 bases and J by 4 bases, 3 bases remained unmatched. Germline V gene data show CDR1 as MNHNS and CDR2 as SASEGT. The CDR3 has 15 residues. Written as DNA, the CDR3 is TGTGCCAGCACCCGACTAGCGGGGGGCACCGGGGAGCTGTTTTTT. Its translation is CASTRLAGGTGELFF.

This clone was seen a single time. V gene TRBV30 combines with J gene TRBJ2-5, with D maybe TRBD1 (6 bases). The CDR3 spans 13 residues. Deletions cut 3 bases from V and 0 bases from J, with 8 bases between. Germline-derived CDR1 and CDR2 are GTSNPN and SVGIG (reference sequence). CDR3 sequence reads: CAWSRQDQETQYF. The CDR3, as DNA: TGTGCCTGGAGCCGACAGGACCAAGAGACCCAGTACTTC.

This clone appeared a single time. This chain uses TRBV7-9 with TRBJ2-1; the D gene is possibly TRBD1 (5 bases). CDR3 size: 12 residues. Germline CDR1 is SEHNR and CDR2 is FQNEAQ (reference sequence). Trimming removed 0 bases at V and 15 bases at J, with 12 bases between. The CDR3 sequence: CASSLAQGNWFF. CDR3 nucleotide sequence: TGTGCCAGCAGCTTAGCGCAGGGAAATTGGTTCTTC.

This chain joins TRBV18 and TRBJ2-1; the match to TRBD1 covers 9 bases. The CDR3 runs to 16 residues. After removal of 2 bases from V and 2 bases from J, the junction contained 4 bases not matched to a gene. Germline V gene data show CDR1 as KGHSH and CDR2 as LQKENI. CDR3 bases: TGTGCCAGCTCACCATGGCGGGACAGGGCCTACAATGAGCAGTTCTTC. It codes for CASSPWRDRAYNEQFF.

The rearrangement joins TRBV9 to TRBJ1-5, with D hard to call. The CDR3 has 14 residues. Germline CDR1 reads SGDLS; CDR2 reads YYNGEE. V lost 3 bases and J lost 3, with 10 bases in between. Here the CDR3 reads CASSGPLANQPQHF. The CDR3 nucleotides are TGTGCCAGCAGCGGGCCCCTCGCCAATCAGCCCCAGCATTTT.